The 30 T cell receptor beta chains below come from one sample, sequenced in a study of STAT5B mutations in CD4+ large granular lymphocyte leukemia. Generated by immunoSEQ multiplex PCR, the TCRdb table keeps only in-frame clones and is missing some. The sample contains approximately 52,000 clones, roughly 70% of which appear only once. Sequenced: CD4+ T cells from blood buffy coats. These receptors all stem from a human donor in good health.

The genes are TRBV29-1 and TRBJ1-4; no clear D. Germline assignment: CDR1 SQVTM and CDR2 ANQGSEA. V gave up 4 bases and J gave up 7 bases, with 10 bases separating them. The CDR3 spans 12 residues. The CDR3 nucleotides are TGCAGCGTTGGGGCAGGTGGTGAAAAACTGTTTTTT. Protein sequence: CSVGAGGEKLFF.

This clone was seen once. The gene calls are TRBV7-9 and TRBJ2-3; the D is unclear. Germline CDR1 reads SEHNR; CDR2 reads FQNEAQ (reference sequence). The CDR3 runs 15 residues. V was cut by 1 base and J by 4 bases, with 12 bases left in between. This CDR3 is CASSLGLRVPDTQYF. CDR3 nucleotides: TGTGCCAGCAGCTTAGGCCTTCGCGTTCCAGATACGCAGTATTTT.

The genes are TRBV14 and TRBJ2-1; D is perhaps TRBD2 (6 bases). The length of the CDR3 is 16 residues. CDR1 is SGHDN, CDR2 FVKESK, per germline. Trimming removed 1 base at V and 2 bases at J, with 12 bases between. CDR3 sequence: CASSQGGVGAYNEQFF. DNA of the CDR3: TGTGCCAGCAGCCAAGGGGGGGTAGGAGCCTACAATGAGCAGTTCTTC.

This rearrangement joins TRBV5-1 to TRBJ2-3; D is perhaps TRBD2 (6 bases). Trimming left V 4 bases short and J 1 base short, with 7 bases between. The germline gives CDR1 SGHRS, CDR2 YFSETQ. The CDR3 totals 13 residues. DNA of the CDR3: TGCGCCAGCAGCCCTAGCGGCACAGATACGCAGTATTTT. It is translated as CASSPSGTDTQYF. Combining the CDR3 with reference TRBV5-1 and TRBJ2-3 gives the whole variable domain KAGVTQTPRYLIKTRGQQVTLSCSPISGHRSVSWYQQTPGQGLQFLFEYFSETQRNKGNFPGRFSGRQFSNSRSEMNVSTLELGDSALYLCASSPSGTDTQYFGPGTRLTVL.

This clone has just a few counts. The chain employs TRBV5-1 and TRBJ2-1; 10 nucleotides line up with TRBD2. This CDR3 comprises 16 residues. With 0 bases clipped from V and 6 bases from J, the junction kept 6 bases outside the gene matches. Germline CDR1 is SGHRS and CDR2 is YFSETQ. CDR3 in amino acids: CASSLVSSGGPNEQFF. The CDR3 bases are TGCGCCAGCAGCTTGGTATCTAGCGGGGGACCCAATGAGCAGTTCTTC.

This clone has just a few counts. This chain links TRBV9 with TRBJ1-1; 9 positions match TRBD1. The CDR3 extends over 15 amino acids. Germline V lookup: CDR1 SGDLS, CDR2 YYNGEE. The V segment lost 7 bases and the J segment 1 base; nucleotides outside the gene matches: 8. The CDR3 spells CASRWGDRANTEAFF. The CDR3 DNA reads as TGTGCCAGCCGGTGGGGGGACAGGGCGAACACTGAAGCTTTCTTT.

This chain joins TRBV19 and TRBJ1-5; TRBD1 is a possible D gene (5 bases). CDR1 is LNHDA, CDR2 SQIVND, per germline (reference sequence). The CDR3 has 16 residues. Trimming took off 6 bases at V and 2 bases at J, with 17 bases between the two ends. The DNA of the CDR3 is TGTGCCAGTAGACAATCCGGGGACGGTGGCAATCAGCCCCAGCATTTT. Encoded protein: CASRQSGDGGNQPQHF.

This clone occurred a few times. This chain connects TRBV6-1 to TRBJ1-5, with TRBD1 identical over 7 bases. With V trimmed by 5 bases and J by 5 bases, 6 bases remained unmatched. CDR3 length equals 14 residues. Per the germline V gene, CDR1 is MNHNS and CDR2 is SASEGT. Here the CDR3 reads CASSIPGGDQPQHF. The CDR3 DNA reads TGTGCCAGCAGTATTCCAGGGGGGGATCAGCCCCAGCATTTT.

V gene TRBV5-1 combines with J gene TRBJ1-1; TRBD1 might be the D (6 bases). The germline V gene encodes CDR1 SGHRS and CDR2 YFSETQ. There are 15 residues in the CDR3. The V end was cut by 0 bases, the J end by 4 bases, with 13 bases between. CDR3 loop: CASSLAGQRGTEAFF. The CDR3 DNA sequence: TGCGCCAGCAGCTTGGCCGGACAGAGGGGCACTGAAGCTTTCTTT.

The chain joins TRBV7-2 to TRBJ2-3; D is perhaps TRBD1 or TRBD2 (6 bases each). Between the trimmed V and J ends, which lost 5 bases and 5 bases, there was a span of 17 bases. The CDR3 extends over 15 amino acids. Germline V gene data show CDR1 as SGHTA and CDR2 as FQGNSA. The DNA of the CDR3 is TGTGCCAGCAGCCCCCTCGGGGGCGGGCGAGATACGCAGTATTTT. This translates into CASSPLGGGRDTQYF.

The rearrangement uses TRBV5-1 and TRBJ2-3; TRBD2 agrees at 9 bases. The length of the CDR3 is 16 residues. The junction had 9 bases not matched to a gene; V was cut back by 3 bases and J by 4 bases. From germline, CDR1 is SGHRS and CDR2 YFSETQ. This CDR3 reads CASSYGTSPEADTQYF. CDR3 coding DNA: TGCGCCAGCAGCTACGGGACTAGCCCAGAAGCAGATACGCAGTATTTT.

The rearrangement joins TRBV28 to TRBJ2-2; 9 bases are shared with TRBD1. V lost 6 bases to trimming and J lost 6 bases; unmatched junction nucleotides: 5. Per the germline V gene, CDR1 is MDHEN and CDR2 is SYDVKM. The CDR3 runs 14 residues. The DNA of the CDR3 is TGTGCCAGCAGAACAGGGGGCGCTTCCGGGGAGCTGTTTTTT. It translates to CASRTGGASGELFF.

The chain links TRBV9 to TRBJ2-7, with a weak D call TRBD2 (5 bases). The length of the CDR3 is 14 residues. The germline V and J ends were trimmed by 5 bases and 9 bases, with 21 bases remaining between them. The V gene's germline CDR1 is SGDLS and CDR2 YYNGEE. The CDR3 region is CASSLDPLGTRQYF. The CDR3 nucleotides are TGTGCCAGCAGTCTAGACCCTCTCGGTACTAGGCAGTACTTC.

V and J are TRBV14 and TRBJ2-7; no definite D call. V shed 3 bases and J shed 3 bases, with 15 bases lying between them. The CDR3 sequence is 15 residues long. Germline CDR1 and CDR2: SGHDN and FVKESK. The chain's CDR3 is CASSQTSMKVYEQYF. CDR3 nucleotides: TGTGCCAGCAGCCAGACCTCGATGAAAGTCTACGAGCAGTACTTC.

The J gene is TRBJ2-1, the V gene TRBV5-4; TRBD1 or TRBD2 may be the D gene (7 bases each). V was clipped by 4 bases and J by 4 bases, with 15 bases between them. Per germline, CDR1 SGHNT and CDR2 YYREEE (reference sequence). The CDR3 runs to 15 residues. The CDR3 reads CASSLGGTAYNEQFF. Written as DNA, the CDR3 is TGTGCCAGCAGCCTGGGGGGGACAGCGTACAATGAGCAGTTCTTC.

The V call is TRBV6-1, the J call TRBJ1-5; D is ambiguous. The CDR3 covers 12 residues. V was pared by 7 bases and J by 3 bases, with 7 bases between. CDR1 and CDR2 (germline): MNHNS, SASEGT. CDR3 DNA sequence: TGTGCCAGCACGCAGGCCAATCAGCCCCAGCATTTT. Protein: CASTQANQPQHF.

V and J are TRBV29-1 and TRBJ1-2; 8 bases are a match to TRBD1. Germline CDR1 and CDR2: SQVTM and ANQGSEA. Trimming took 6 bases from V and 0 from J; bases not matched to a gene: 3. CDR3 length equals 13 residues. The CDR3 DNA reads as TGCAGCGTGGGACAGGTTGCTAACTATGGCTACACCTTC. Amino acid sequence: CSVGQVANYGYTF.

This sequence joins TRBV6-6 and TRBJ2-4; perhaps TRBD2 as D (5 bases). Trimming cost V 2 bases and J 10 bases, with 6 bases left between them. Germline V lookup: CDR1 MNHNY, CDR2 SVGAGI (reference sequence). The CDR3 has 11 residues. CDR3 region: CASSYEGIQYF. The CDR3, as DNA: TGTGCCAGCAGTTACGAGGGTATTCAGTACTTC.

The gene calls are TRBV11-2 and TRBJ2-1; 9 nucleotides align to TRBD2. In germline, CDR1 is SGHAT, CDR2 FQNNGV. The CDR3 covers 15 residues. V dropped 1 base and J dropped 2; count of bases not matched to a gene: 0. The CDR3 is CASSLVAGAYNEQFF. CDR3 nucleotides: TGTGCCAGCAGCTTAGTAGCGGGGGCCTACAATGAGCAGTTCTTC. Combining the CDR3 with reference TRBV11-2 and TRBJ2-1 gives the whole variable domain EAGVAQSPRYKIIEKRQSVAFWCNPISGHATLYWYQQILGQGPKLLIQFQNNGVVDDSQLPKDRFSAERLKGVDSTLKIQPAKLEDSAVYLCASSLVAGAYNEQFFGPGTRLTVL.

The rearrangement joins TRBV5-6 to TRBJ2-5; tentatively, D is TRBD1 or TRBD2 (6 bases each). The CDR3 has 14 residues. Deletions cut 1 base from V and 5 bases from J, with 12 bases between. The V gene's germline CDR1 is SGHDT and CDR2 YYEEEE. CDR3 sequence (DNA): TGTGCCAGCAGCTTGCCGGGGGCTGATGAGACCCAGTACTTC. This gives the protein CASSLPGADETQYF.

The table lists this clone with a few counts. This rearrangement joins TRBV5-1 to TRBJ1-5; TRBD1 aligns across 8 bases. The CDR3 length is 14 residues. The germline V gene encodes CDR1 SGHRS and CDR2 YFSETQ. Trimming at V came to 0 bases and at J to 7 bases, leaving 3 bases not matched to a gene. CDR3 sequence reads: CASSLGTGQQPQHF. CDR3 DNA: TGCGCCAGCAGCTTGGGGACAGGGCAGCAGCCCCAGCATTTT.

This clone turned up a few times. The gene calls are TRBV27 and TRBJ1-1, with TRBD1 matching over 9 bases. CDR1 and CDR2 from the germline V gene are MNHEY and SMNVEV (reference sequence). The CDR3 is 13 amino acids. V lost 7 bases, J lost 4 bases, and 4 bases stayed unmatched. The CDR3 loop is CASTQTGGTEAFF. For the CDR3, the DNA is TGTGCCAGCACCCAGACAGGGGGCACTGAAGCTTTCTTT.

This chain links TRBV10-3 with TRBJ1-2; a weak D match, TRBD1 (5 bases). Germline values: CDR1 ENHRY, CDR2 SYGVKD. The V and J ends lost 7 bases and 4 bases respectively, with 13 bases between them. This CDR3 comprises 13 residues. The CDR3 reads CAITPGLIYGYTF. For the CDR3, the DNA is TGTGCCATCACCCCGGGACTGATCTATGGCTACACCTTC.

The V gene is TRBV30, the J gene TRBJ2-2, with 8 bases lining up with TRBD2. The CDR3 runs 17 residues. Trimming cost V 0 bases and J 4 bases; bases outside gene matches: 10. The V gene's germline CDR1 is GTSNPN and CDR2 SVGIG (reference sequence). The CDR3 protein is CAWSVLRAGALTGELFF. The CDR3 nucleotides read TGTGCCTGGAGTGTACTTAGAGCGGGGGCCCTCACCGGGGAGCTGTTTTTT.

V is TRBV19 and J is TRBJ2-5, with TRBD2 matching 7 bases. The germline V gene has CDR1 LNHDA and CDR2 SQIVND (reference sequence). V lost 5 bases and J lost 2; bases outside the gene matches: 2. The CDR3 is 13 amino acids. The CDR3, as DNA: TGTGCCAGTAGTGCGGGACTACAAGAGACCCAGTACTTC. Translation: CASSAGLQETQYF. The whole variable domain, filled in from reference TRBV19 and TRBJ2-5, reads DGGITQSPKYLFRKEGQNVTLSCEQNLNHDAMYWYRQDPGQGLRLIYYSQIVNDFQKGDIAEGYSVSREKKESFPLTVTSAQKNPTAFYLCASSAGLQETQYFGPGTRLLVL.

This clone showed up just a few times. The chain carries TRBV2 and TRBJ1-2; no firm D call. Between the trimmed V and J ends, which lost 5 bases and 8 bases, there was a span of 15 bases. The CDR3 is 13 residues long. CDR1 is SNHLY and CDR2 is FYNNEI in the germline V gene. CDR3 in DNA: TGTGCCAGCAGTACCGCGGAGTTTGGGGGCTACACCTTC. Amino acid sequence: CASSTAEFGGYTF.

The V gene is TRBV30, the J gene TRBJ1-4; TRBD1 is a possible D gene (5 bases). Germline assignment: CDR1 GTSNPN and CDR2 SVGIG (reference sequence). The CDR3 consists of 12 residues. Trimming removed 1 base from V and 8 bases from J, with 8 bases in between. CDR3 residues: CAWSEGNEKLFF. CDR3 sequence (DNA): TGTGCCTGGAGTGAGGGGAACGAAAAACTGTTTTTT. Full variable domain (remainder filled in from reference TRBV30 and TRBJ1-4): SQTIHQWPATLVQPVGSPLSLECTVEGTSNPNLYWYRQAAGRGLQLLFYSVGIGQISSEVPQNLSASRPQDRQFILSSKKLLLSDSGFYLCAWSEGNEKLFFGSGTQLSVL.

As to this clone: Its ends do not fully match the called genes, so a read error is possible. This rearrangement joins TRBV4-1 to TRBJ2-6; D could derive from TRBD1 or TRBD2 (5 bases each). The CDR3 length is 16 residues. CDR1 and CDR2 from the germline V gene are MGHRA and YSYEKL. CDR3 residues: CASRQGEGSGANVLTF. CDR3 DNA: TGCGCCAGCAGACAAGGAGAGGGGTCTGGGGCCAACGTCCTGACTTTC.

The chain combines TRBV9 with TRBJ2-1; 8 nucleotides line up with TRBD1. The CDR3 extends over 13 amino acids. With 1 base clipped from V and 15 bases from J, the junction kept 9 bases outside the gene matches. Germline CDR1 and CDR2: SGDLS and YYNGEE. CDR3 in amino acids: CASSVFVSGGMFF. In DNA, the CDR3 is TGTGCCAGCAGCGTATTCGTCTCAGGGGGCATGTTCTTC.

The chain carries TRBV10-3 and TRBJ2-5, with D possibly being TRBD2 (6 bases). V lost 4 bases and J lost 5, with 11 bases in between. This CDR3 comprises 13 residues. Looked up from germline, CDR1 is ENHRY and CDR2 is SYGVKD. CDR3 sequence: CAISGRESETQYF. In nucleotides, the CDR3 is TGTGCCATCAGTGGCCGGGAGAGTGAGACCCAGTACTTC.